This TCR beta chain was observed in a study of molecular identifiers for immune sequencing clone quantification. Previously reported methods and listed TCR primers produced the bulk TCR libraries. TCRdb used MiXCR to reprocess the PCR reads, holding one entry per CDR3 protein. Among 600,000 to 650,000 distinct CDR3 sequences listed, 15% to 20% were seen once. Trimming cost V 0 bases and J 4 bases; bases outside gene matches: 7. Germline CDR1 and CDR2: MGHRA and YSYEKL. This CDR3 is built from 17 residues. Findings and limits, study-wide: In naive cells, under 1% of molecules belonged to clones above 20 RNA copies, against over 99% in effector cells. In a background of under 1.3 million naive cells, spiked Jurkat TCR RNA from one cell was reportedly detectable.

Naive CD8 T cells, phenotype CD8+CD4-CCR7+CD45RA+, were sorted. As concerns this clonotype: Its antigen is not identified.

The chain links TRBV4-1 to TRBJ2-5; 11 nucleotides align to TRBD2. The sample consisted of naive CD8+ T cells from blood, with Jurkat cell RNA spiked in. This sample's subset: FACS-sorted CD8+CD4-CCR7+CD45RA+ naive T cells. This TCR was recovered from a human donor in good health. Some libraries in this study had Jurkat cell RNA spiked in. CDR3 sequence reads: CASSQEGSGRAGETQYF. The CDR3 coding sequence is TGCGCCAGCAGCCAAGAAGGTAGCGGGAGGGCCGGAGAGACCCAGTACTTC.